What follows are 14 T cell receptor beta chains derived from one specimen sequenced in a study of blood T cell repertoires in COVID-19. The table came from immunoSEQ multiplex PCR; TCRdb's copy has only in-frame clones and leaves some out. The data contain roughly 70,000 clones, 70% to 80% of them singletons. Sequencing was done on a sample of peripheral blood. The receptors stem from a human donor in a cohort sampled during active COVID-19.

The chain recombines TRBV28 with TRBJ2-7; 8 bases align to TRBD1. In germline, CDR1 is MDHEN, CDR2 SYDVKM. Germline trimming cut 5 bases from V and 2 bases from J; bases unmatched to any gene: 8. The CDR3 extends over 15 amino acids. CDR3 sequence reads: CASSRHPQGAYEQYF. CDR3 DNA: TGTGCCAGCAGTCGCCACCCACAGGGGGCCTACGAGCAGTACTTC.

The gene calls are TRBV6-5 and TRBJ2-5, with TRBD1 matching over 8 bases. This CDR3 region has 14 residues. V trimming: 6 bases; J trimming: 4 bases; junction bases outside the gene matches: 7. Per germline, CDR1 MNHEY and CDR2 SVGAGI. The CDR3 is CASRETGVGETQYF. The DNA for the CDR3 is TGTGCCAGCAGAGAGACAGGGGTCGGAGAGACCCAGTACTTC.

This clone was counted between two and nine times. The chain links TRBV19 to TRBJ2-1; D possibly corresponds to TRBD2 (6 bases). The CDR3 loop spans 13 amino acids. Germline V gene sequence: CDR1 LNHDA, CDR2 SQIVND (reference sequence). The ends were cut back, 6 bases at V and 10 bases at J, with 16 bases in the middle. CDR3 loop: CASSPSRDSEQFF. CDR3 nucleotides: TGTGCCAGTAGCCCATCTAGGGACTCAGAGCAGTTCTTC. Complete variable domain (other parts from reference TRBV19 and TRBJ2-1): DGGITQSPKYLFRKEGQNVTLSCEQNLNHDAMYWYRQDPGQGLRLIYYSQIVNDFQKGDIAEGYSVSREKKESFPLTVTSAQKNPTAFYLCASSPSRDSEQFFGPGTRLTVL.

This chain uses TRBV5-1 with TRBJ2-2; D is possibly TRBD1 (7 bases). The CDR3 sequence is 15 residues long. V lost 5 bases and J lost 1, with 12 bases in between. Germline CDR1 and CDR2: SGHRS and YFSETQ. The CDR3 is CASRAGQMNTGELFF. The DNA of the CDR3 is TGCGCCAGCAGGGCGGGACAGATGAACACCGGGGAGCTGTTTTTT. The whole variable domain, remainder taken from reference TRBV5-1 and TRBJ2-2, is KAGVTQTPRYLIKTRGQQVTLSCSPISGHRSVSWYQQTPGQGLQFLFEYFSETQRNKGNFPGRFSGRQFSNSRSEMNVSTLELGDSALYLCASRAGQMNTGELFFGEGSRLTVL.

Only one count was recorded for this clone. This chain uses TRBV30 with TRBJ2-2; 7 positions agree with TRBD2. V was pared by 5 bases and J by 1 base, with 4 bases of the junction left unmatched. Germline assignment: CDR1 GTSNPN and CDR2 SVGIG (reference sequence). The CDR3 runs 14 residues. As DNA, the CDR3 is TGTGCCTGGTGGGAGGGCCGGAACACCGGGGAGCTGTTTTTT. It yields the protein CAWWEGRNTGELFF. Filled out from reference TRBV30 and TRBJ2-2, the complete variable domain reads SQTIHQWPATLVQPVGSPLSLECTVEGTSNPNLYWYRQAAGRGLQLLFYSVGIGQISSEVPQNLSASRPQDRQFILSSKKLLLSDSGFYLCAWWEGRNTGELFFGEGSRLTVL.

The V and J genes are TRBV19 and TRBJ1-6; D not resolved. The germline gives CDR1 LNHDA, CDR2 SQIVND (reference sequence). The length of the CDR3 is 15 residues. Trimming took off 5 bases at V and 0 bases at J, with 8 bases between the two ends. CDR3 region: CASSLSYSYNSPLHF. The CDR3 nucleotides are TGTGCCAGTAGTCTCAGTTACTCCTATAATTCACCCCTCCACTTT.

The V gene is TRBV7-2, the J gene TRBJ2-1, with 7 bases identical to TRBD2. CDR1 and CDR2 (germline): SGHTA, FQGNSA. V shed 2 bases and J 5 bases; nucleotides not matched to a gene: 9. CDR3 length: 16 amino acids. The CDR3, as DNA: TGTGCCAGCAGCTTATTCCGTGGGACTACTCACAATGAGCAGTTCTTC. Translating it yields CASSLFRGTTHNEQFF. Based on the CDR3 plus reference TRBV7-2 and TRBJ2-1, the full variable domain is GAGVSQSPSNKVTEKGKDVELRCDPISGHTALYWYRQSLGQGLEFLIYFQGNSAPDKSGLPSDRFSAERTGGSVSTLTIQRTQQEDSAVYLCASSLFRGTTHNEQFFGPGTRLTVL.

The J gene is TRBJ2-1, the V gene TRBV4-3; D ambiguous. The CDR3 has 16 residues. CDR1 and CDR2 (germline): LGHNA, YSLEER. Trimming took 1 base from V and 1 from J, leaving 11 bases between them. CDR3 bases: TGCGCCAGCAGCCAAGGGGCCCCCGGATCCTACAATGAGCAGTTCTTC. This encodes CASSQGAPGSYNEQFF.

The chain recombines TRBV18 with TRBJ1-5; D may be TRBD1 (5 bases). The CDR3 runs to 16 residues. Germline assignment: CDR1 KGHSH and CDR2 LQKENI. Trimming took 4 bases from V and 11 from J, leaving 24 bases between them. CDR3 sequence: CASSLSGTAGGLAQHF. CDR3 nucleotide sequence: TGTGCCAGCTCACTTTCCGGGACTGCCGGGGGTCTAGCCCAGCATTTT.

This chain uses TRBV5-1 with TRBJ1-2, with D perhaps matching TRBD1 (5 bases). CDR1 and CDR2 from the germline V gene are SGHRS and YFSETQ. The CDR3 extends over 15 amino acids. Trimming pared 0 bases from V and 4 bases from J, leaving 13 bases between. CDR3 nucleotides: TGCGCCAGCAGCTTGGAGGCAGGGATTGGCTATGGCTACACCTTC. It codes for CASSLEAGIGYGYTF.

CDR3 protein: CASSLTGETQYF. As DNA, the CDR3 is TGTGCCAGCAGCTTAACTGGTGAGACCCAGTACTTC. The genes are TRBV11-2 and TRBJ2-5, with no clear D. The CDR3 covers 12 residues. V lost 2 bases, J lost 5 bases, and 6 bases lay in between. The germline CDR1 and CDR2 sequences are SGHAT and FQNNGV. The full variable domain, its missing parts supplied by reference TRBV11-2 and TRBJ2-5, is EAGVAQSPRYKIIEKRQSVAFWCNPISGHATLYWYQQILGQGPKLLIQFQNNGVVDDSQLPKDRFSAERLKGVDSTLKIQPAKLEDSAVYLCASSLTGETQYFGPGTRLLVL.

Turning to this clone: At one of its ends the junction is not consistent with the germline gene, which may arise from a read error. The rearrangement links TRBV18 to TRBJ1-1; 11 nucleotides agree with TRBD1. Germline-derived CDR1 and CDR2 are KGHSH and LQKENI. This CDR3 is built from 13 residues. As DNA, the CDR3 is TGTGCCACCTCAGGACAGGGGGCTGCTGAAGCTTTCTTT. Its translation is CATSGQGAAEAFF.

The chain couples TRBV19 to TRBJ1-3, with a possible D match to TRBD1 (6 bases). V was trimmed by 8 bases and J by 0 bases, leaving 11 bases between them. This CDR3 spans 14 amino acids. Germline V gene data show CDR1 as LNHDA and CDR2 as SQIVND (reference sequence). The CDR3 bases are TGTGCCAGTTACGACAGGTCCTCTGGAAACACCATATATTTT. Its protein product is CASYDRSSGNTIYF.

The genes are TRBV15 and TRBJ1-3; 7 bases map to TRBD1. Germline values: CDR1 LNHNV, CDR2 YYDKDF (reference sequence). The CDR3 sequence is 18 residues long. V was clipped by 1 base and J by 4 bases; unmatched bases: 13. CDR3 loop: CATSRVLSAGGKGNTIYF. The CDR3 coding sequence is TGTGCCACCAGCAGAGTGCTGTCGGCAGGGGGAAAAGGAAACACCATATATTTT.